These 7 T cell receptor beta chains came from one sample sequenced in a study of identifying expanded T cells in peripheral blood. The repertoire was sequenced with immunoSEQ multiplex PCR; TCRdb's copy has only in-frame clones and lacks some. The profile shows 90,000 to 110,000 clones, 88% of them singletons. Sequenced material: blood. These receptor sequences come from a person aged 18-70 years in good health.

This chain links TRBV6-5 with TRBJ2-3, with TRBD1 matching over 8 bases. The CDR3 length is 15 residues. Trimming took 4 bases from V and 4 from J; bases not matched to a gene: 7. Looked up from germline, CDR1 is MNHEY and CDR2 is SVGAGI. In DNA form, the CDR3 reads TGTGCCAGCAGTTCCACAGGGGGTCGAGCAGATACGCAGTATTTT. This gives the protein CASSSTGGRADTQYF.

As to this clone: Within the sample, other DNA sequences also encode this same CDR3. The chain combines TRBV20-1 with TRBJ2-5, with D unclear. The CDR3 sequence is 11 residues long. The V end lost 3 bases, the J end lost 5 bases, and 7 bases lay between the germline ends. Germline V gives CDR1 DFQATT, CDR2 SNEGSKA (reference sequence). CDR3 sequence reads: CSASVRETQYF. The CDR3 region has the DNA TGCAGTGCTAGTGTCCGGGAGACCCAGTACTTC.

V and J are TRBV18 and TRBJ2-7; 11 nucleotides align to TRBD2. J lost 3 bases, V lost 5 bases, and 15 bases had no gene match. This CDR3 region has 18 residues. CDR1 and CDR2 (germline): KGHSH, LQKENI. The CDR3 coding sequence is TGTGCCAGCTCAAAAGGACTAGCGGGCGGCCCGACTTACTACGAGCAGTACTTC. It specifies CASSKGLAGGPTYYEQYF.

This chain connects TRBV5-1 to TRBJ2-2; D not resolved. Germline V gene data show CDR1 as SGHRS and CDR2 as YFSETQ. Trimming shortened V by 2 bases and J by 1 base, and 12 bases separated the two germline ends. The CDR3 length is 16 residues. CDR3 amino acids: CASSLADHMNTGELFF. The CDR3 DNA sequence: TGCGCCAGCAGCTTAGCAGATCATATGAACACCGGGGAGCTGTTTTTT.

The chain joins TRBV18 to TRBJ2-5; D is uncertain. CDR1 is KGHSH, CDR2 LQKENI, per germline. The CDR3 has 14 residues. V lost 0 bases and J 2 bases, leaving 7 bases between the germline ends. The CDR3 DNA is TGTGCCAGCTCACCACCTGGACGACAAGAGACCCAGTACTTC. Translated: CASSPPGRQETQYF.

The chain couples TRBV7-2 to TRBJ1-2; TRBD1 agrees at 7 bases. In germline, CDR1 is SGHTA, CDR2 FQGNSA. The CDR3 runs 14 residues. Losses at the gene ends were 6 bases for V and 3 bases for J; bases not matched to a gene: 7. In DNA form, the CDR3 reads TGTGCCAGCAGTGACAGGGCCCCTTACTATGGCTACACCTTC. Amino acids: CASSDRAPYYGYTF.

This clone was recorded a few times. The CDR3 reads CASSPGRGDGYTF. In DNA, the CDR3 is TGTGCCAGCTCACCAGGCAGGGGGGATGGCTACACCTTC. This chain joins TRBV18 and TRBJ1-2, with TRBD1 matching 7 bases. Per germline, CDR1 KGHSH and CDR2 LQKENI. V trimming: 2 bases; J trimming: 6 bases; junction bases outside the gene matches: 3. This CDR3 region has 13 residues.